These 5 T cell receptor beta chains originate from one sample sequenced in a study of beta chain features in type 1 diabetes. The study's findings and limits: Among patients with Type 1 diabetes, TCRB CDR3s were moderately but significantly shorter in every one of the four CD4+ subsets.

As every portion of the isolated RNA was reverse transcribed, the sequencing read expressed TCRB transcripts. TCRdb's copy holds only in-frame clones and misses some; the assay was immunoSEQ multiplex PCR. The sample has roughly 260,000 clones; under 13% are singletons. Their specific antigens are unknown. Material: naive CD4+ T cells from blood. The receptors originated from a man younger than 45 with type 1 diabetes.

Only a few counts were recorded for this clone. The chain joins TRBV4-3 to TRBJ1-1; D is unresolved. The CDR3 length is 15 residues. Germline-derived CDR1 and CDR2 are LGHNA and YSLEER. V lost 1 base and J 4 bases, leaving 13 bases between the germline ends. CDR3 region: CASSQVRARITEAFF. CDR3 nucleotides: TGCGCCAGCAGCCAAGTCCGAGCAAGAATCACTGAAGCTTTCTTT.

CDR3 in amino acids: CASSLFLSTDTQYF. In nucleotides, the CDR3 is TGCGCCAGCAGCTTGTTCCTGAGCACAGATACGCAGTATTTT. The genes are TRBV5-1 and TRBJ2-3; D gene ambiguous. The CDR3 consists of 14 residues. Trimming took 1 base from V and 0 from J, leaving 6 bases between them. Per germline, CDR1 SGHRS and CDR2 YFSETQ. Filled out from reference TRBV5-1 and TRBJ2-3, the complete variable domain reads KAGVTQTPRYLIKTRGQQVTLSCSPISGHRSVSWYQQTPGQGLQFLFEYFSETQRNKGNFPGRFSGRQFSNSRSEMNVSTLELGDSALYLCASSLFLSTDTQYFGPGTRLTVL.

The rearrangement links TRBV7-9 to TRBJ1-5, with 8 bases matching TRBD1. The CDR3 extends over 14 amino acids. V dropped 7 bases and J dropped 4; count of bases not matched to a gene: 6. The germline CDR1 and CDR2 sequences are SEHNR and FQNEAQ (reference sequence). The CDR3, as DNA: TGTGCCAGCACCGCAACAGGGGGTAATCAGCCCCAGCATTTT. It translates to CASTATGGNQPQHF.

V and J are TRBV7-9 and TRBJ2-2; D perhaps matches TRBD1 (6 bases). CDR3 length equals 17 residues. Germline V gene lookup returns CDR1 SEHNR and CDR2 FQNEAQ (reference sequence). The V end lost 5 bases, the J end lost 6 bases, and 22 bases lay between the germline ends. The CDR3, as DNA: TGTGCCAGCAGCATCAATAGTCCGGATCACAGGGCCGGGGAGCTGTTTTTT. As protein: CASSINSPDHRAGELFF. Variable domain in full (rest from reference TRBV7-9 and TRBJ2-2): DTGVSQNPRHKITKRGQNVTFRCDPISEHNRLYWYRQTLGQGPEFLTYFQNEAQLEKSRLLSDRFSAERPKGSFSTLEIQRTEQGDSAMYLCASSINSPDHRAGELFFGEGSRLTVL.

The chain employs TRBV9 and TRBJ1-2, with D possibly TRBD1 on 5 matching bases. This CDR3 has 14 amino acids. Per the germline V gene, CDR1 is SGDLS and CDR2 is YYNGEE. V dropped 0 bases and J dropped 3 bases, with 9 bases sitting between them. The CDR3 coding sequence is TGTGCCAGCAGCGTAGGGGGGGGATACTATGGCTACACCTTC. This sequence encodes CASSVGGGYYGYTF. The full variable domain, in which reference TRBV9 and TRBJ1-2 provide the parts outside the CDR3, is DSGVTQTPKHLITATGQRVTLRCSPRSGDLSVYWYQQSLDQGLQFLIQYYNGEERAKGNILERFSAQQFPDLHSELNLSSLELGDSALYFCASSVGGGYYGYTFGSGTRLTVV.